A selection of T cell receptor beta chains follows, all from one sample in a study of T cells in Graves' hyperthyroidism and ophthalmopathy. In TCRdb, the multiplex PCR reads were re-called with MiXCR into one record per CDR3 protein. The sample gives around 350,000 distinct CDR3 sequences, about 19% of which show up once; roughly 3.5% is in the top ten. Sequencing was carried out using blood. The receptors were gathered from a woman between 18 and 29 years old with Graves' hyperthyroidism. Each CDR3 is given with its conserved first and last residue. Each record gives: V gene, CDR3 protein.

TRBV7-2	CASSSLAAGAEAFF
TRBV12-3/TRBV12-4	CASSLQGGVNTEAFF
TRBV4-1	CASSQGPRATRTRQPQHF
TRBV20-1	CSAIASGGAAKNIQYF
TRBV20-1	CSARDRGGAYGYTF
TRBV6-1	CASSEGQGRGYEQYF
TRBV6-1	CASDLEQSYEQYF
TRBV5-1	CASSPDTWGTEAFF
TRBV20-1	CSARDFFGTGATGELFF
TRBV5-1	CASSTDLGNTIYF
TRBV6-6	CASSYPTQYF
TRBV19	CATLRGRAEAFF
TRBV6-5	CASSYSNGVGTEAFF
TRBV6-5	CASSYSAPSGGPGMAQYF
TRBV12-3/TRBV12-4	CASRDYRGDTIYF
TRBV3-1	CASSQDPGKNEQYF
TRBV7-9	CASSLIGGTSTEAFF
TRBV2	CASNGGGNYGYTF
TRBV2	CASRPGQNTGELFF
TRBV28	CASSPGLAAAGELFF
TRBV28	CASGTYSYEQYF
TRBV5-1	CVSSLVQNTEAFF
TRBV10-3	CAIRSGPGAEQYF